The next 3 T cell receptor beta chains were all read from a single sample in a study of CD8 T cells in Susac syndrome. Random-hexamer reverse transcription was applied to roughly 0.5 to 1 ug RNA. TCRdb used MiXCR to reprocess the immunoSEQ multiplex PCR reads, holding one entry per CDR3 protein. This sample has about 110,000 distinct CDR3 sequences, with roughly 94% found just once. The sequencing input was CD8+ T cells from PBMCs. The receptors derive from a human donor with Susac syndrome.

The V and J genes are TRBV7-9 and TRBJ1-5; D is unresolved. Germline lookup yields CDR1 SEHNR and CDR2 FQNEAQ (reference sequence). Trimming pared 5 bases from V and 6 bases from J, leaving 11 bases between. CDR3 length: 13 amino acids. The CDR3 is CASSPGPGQPQHF. Written as DNA, the CDR3 is TGTGCCAGCAGCCCCGGACCTGGTCAGCCCCAGCATTTT.

V gene TRBV7-2 combines with J gene TRBJ2-1, with D possibly matching TRBD2 (5 bases). The V gene lost 1 base and the J gene lost 7 bases, with 11 bases spanning the gap. Germline CDR1 is SGHTA and CDR2 is FQGNSA. The CDR3 is made up of 14 amino acids. The CDR3 sequence is CASSLDEGLNEQFF. For the CDR3, the DNA is TGTGCCAGCAGCTTAGATGAAGGACTGAATGAGCAGTTCTTC.

For the CDR3, the DNA is TGTGCCAGCAGCTTGGAAGGGGGCGCAGGCTACACCTTC. This translates into CASSLEGGAGYTF. J is TRBJ1-2 and V is TRBV7-3; 7 bases are a match to TRBD1. This CDR3 has 13 residues. V trimming: 3 bases; J trimming: 8 bases; junction bases outside the gene matches: 6. Germline V gives CDR1 SGHTA, CDR2 FQGTGA. The variable domain in full, with the rest retrieved from reference TRBV7-3 and TRBJ1-2, is GAGVSQTPSNKVTEKGKYVELRCDPISGHTALYWYRQSLGQGPEFLIYFQGTGAADDSGLPNDRFFAVRPEGSVSTLKIQRTERGDSAVYLCASSLEGGAGYTFGSGTRLTVV.